This T cell receptor (beta chain) emerged from a study of T cell changes during pregnancy in multiple sclerosis. Assay: immunoSEQ multiplex PCR; the TCRdb copy retains only in-frame clones and omits some. Among tens of thousands of clones, 88% were seen once, and the ten largest hold 0.45% to 0.6%. Germline V gene lookup returns CDR1 SNHLY and CDR2 FYNNEI. The CDR3 sequence is 13 residues long. V dropped 4 bases and J dropped 1 base, with 5 bases sitting between them. Sequencing was performed on CD4+ T cells from peripheral blood mononuclear cells, taken in the first trimester of pregnancy. The sequence derives from a female donor with multiple sclerosis, enrolled in a pregnancy study. The chain joins TRBV2 to TRBJ2-4, with D perhaps TRBD2 (5 bases). The CDR3: CASSAGAKNIQYF. CDR3 coding DNA: TGTGCCAGCAGTGCGGGGGCCAAAAACATTCAGTACTTC. Full variable domain (remainder filled in from reference TRBV2 and TRBJ2-4): EPEVTQTPSHQVTQMGQEVILRCVPISNHLYFYWYRQILGQKVEFLVSFYNNEISEKSEIFDDQFSVERPDGSNFTLKIRSTKLEDSAMYFCASSAGAKNIQYFGAGTRLSVL.